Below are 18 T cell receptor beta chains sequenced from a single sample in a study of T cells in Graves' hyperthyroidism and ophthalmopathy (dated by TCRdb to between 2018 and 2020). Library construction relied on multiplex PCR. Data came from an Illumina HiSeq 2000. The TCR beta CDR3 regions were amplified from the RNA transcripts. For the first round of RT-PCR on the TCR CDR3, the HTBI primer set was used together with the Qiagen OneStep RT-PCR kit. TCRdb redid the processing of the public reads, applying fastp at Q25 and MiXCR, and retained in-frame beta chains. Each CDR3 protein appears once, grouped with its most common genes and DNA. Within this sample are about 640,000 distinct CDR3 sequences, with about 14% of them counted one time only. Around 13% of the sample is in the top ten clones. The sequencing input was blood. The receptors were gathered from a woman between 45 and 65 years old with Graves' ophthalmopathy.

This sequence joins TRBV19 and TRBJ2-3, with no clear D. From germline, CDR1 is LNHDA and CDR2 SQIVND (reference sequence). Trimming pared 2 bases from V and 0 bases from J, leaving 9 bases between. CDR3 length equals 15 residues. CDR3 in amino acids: CASSISWLSTDTQYF. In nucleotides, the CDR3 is TGTGCCAGTAGTATAAGTTGGCTAAGCACAGATACGCAGTATTTT.

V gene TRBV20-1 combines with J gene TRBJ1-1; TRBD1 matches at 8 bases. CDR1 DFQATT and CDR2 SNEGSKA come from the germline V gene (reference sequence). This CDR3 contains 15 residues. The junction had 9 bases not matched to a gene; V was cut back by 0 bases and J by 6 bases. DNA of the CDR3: TGCAGTGCTAGAGATCTCAGGGGGCCAGCGTCTGAAGCTTTCTTT. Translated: CSARDLRGPASEAFF.

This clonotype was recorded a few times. CDR3 in amino acids: CATNFRNEQFF. The CDR3 bases are TGTGCCACCAATTTTCGCAATGAGCAGTTCTTC. The chain joins TRBV24-1 to TRBJ2-1, with D uncertain. CDR1 is KGHDR and CDR2 is SFDVKD in the germline V gene. CDR3 length: 11 amino acids. Trimming took 8 bases from V and 6 from J, leaving 7 bases between them.

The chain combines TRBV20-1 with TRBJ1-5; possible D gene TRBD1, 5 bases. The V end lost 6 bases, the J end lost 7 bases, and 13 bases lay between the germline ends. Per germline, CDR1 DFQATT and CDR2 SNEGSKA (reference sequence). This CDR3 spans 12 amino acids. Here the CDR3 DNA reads TGCAGTGCGACGCCAGGGTTACAGCCCCAGCATTTT. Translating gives CSATPGLQPQHF.

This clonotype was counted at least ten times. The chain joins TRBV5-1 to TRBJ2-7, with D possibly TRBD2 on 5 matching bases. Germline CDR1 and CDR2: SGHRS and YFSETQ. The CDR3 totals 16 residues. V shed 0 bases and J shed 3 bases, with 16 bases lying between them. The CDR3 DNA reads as TGCGCCAGCAGCTTGGCGTCGGCAGGAGGAATCTACGAGCAGTACTTC. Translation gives CASSLASAGGIYEQYF.

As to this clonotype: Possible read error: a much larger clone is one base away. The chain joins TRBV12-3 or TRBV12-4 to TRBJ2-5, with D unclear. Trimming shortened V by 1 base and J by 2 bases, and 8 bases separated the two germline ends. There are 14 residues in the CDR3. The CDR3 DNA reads TGTGCCAGCAGTTTAGGGTCAGCACAAGAGACCCAGTACTTC. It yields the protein CASSLGSAQETQYF.

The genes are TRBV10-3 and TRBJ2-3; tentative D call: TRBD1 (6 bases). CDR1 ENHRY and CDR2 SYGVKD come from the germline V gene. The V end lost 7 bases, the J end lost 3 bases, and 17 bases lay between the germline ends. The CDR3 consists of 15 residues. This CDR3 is CAINGQGTRTDTQYF. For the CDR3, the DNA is TGTGCCATCAATGGGCAGGGGACGAGGACAGATACGCAGTATTTT.

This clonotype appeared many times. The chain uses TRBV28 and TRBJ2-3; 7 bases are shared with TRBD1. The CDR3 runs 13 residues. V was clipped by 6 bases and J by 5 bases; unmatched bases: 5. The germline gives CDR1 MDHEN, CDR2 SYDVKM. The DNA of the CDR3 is TGTGCCAGCAGCCCCGACAGGGAAGATACGCAGTATTTT. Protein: CASSPDREDTQYF. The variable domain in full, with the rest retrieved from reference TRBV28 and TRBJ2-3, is DVKVTQSSRYLVKRTGEKVFLECVQDMDHENMFWYRQDPGLGLRLIYFSYDVKMKEKGDIPEGYSVSREKKERFSLILESASTNQTSMYLCASSPDREDTQYFGPGTRLTVL.

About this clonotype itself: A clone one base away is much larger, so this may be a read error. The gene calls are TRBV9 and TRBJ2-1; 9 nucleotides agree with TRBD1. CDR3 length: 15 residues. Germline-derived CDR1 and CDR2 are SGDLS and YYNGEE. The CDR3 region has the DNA TGTGCCAGCAGCGCGGGACAGGGTCTCTACAATGAGCAGTCCTTC. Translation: CASSAGQGLYNEQSF.

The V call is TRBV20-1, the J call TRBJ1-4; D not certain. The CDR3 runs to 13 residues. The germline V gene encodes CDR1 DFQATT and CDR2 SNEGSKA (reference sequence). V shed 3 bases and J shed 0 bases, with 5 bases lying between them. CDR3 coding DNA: TGCAGTGCTAGCGGCACAACTAATGAAAAACTGTTTTTT. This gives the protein CSASGTTNEKLFF.

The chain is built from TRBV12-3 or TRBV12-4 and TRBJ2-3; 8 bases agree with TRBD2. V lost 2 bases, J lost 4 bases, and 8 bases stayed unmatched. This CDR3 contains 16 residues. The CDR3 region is CASSLMVSGMADTQYF. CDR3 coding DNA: TGTGCCAGCAGTTTAATGGTTAGCGGGATGGCAGATACGCAGTATTTT.

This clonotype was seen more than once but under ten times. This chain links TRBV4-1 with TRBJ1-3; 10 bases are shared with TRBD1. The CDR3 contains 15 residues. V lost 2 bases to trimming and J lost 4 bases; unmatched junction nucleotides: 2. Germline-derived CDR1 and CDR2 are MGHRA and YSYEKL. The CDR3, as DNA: TGCGCCAGCAGCCAACCGGGACAGGGGGGAAACACCATATATTTT. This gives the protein CASSQPGQGGNTIYF.

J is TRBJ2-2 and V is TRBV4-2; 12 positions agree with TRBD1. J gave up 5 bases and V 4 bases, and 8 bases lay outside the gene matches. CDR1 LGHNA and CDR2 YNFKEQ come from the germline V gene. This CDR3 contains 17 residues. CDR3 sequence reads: CASSRGTGGAGTGELFF. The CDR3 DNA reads TGTGCCAGCAGCCGCGGGACAGGGGGCGCGGGGACCGGGGAGCTGTTTTTT.

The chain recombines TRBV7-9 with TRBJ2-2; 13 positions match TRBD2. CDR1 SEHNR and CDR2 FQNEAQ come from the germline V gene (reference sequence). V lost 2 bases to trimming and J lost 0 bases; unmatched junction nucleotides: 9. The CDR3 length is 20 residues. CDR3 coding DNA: TGTGCCAGCAGCTTAAGGGGACTAGCGGGGAACATCGCGAACACCGGGGAGCTGTTTTTT. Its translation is CASSLRGLAGNIANTGELFF.

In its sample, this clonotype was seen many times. CDR3 coding DNA: TGTGCCAGCAGCGAGAATGGCGAGCAGTACTTC. This encodes CASSENGEQYF. The chain is built from TRBV28 and TRBJ2-7, with D hard to call. Trimming cost V 6 bases and J 6 bases, with 9 bases left between them. CDR3 length: 11 residues. Germline V gene sequence: CDR1 MDHEN, CDR2 SYDVKM.

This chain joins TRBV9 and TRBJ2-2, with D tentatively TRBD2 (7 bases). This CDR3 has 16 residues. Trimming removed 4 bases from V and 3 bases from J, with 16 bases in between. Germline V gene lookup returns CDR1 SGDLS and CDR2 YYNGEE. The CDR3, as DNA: TGTGCCAGCAGCCCTGTGGGGGGGGCCCACACCGGGGAGCTGTTTTTT. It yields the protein CASSPVGGAHTGELFF.

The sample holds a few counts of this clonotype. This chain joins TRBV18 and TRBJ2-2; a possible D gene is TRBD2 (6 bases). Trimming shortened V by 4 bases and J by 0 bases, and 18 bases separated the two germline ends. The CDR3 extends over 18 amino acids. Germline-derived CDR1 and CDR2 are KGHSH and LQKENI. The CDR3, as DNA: TGTGCCAGCTCACTTCGGGACTCGCTCGGGGCGAACACCGGGGAGCTGTTTTTT. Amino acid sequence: CASSLRDSLGANTGELFF.

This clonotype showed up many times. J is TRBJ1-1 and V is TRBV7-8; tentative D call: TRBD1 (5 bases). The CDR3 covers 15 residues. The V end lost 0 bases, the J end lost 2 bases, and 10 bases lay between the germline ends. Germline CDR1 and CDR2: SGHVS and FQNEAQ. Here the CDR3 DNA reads TGTGCCAGCAGCTTAGCGCCTGGGGGTAACACTGAAGCTTTCTTT. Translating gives CASSLAPGGNTEAFF.